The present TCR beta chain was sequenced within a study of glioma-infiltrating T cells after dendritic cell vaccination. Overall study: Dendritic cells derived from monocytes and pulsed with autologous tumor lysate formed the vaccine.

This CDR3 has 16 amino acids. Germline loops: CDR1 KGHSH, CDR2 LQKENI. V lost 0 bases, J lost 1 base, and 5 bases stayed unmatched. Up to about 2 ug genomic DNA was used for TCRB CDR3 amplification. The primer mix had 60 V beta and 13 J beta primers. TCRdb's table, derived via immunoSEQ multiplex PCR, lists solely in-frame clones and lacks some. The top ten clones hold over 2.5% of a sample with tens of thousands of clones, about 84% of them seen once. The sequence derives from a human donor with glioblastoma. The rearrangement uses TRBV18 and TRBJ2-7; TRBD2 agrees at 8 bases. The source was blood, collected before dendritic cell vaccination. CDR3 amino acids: CASSPPAPGGSYEQYF. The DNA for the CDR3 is TGTGCCAGCTCACCACCGGCCCCGGGGGGGTCCTACGAGCAGTACTTC.